The rows below give T cell receptor beta chains drawn from one sample of a study of OX40 agonist ivuxolimab in advanced cancers. Sequencing was performed with immunoSEQ multiplex PCR; in TCRdb, only in-frame clones are kept and a portion is missing. The profile shows over 45,000 clones, roughly 91% of them singletons. The specimen was CD4+ or CD8+ T cells sorted from blood, collected in a trial of the OX40 agonist ivuxolimab. Receptor source: an adult with an advanced solid tumor such as melanoma, head and neck, liver or kidney cancer. The CDR3 runs from the conserved cysteine through the conserved F or W.

>TRBV5-4|TRBJ2-3
CASSFVAGGPTDTQYF
>TRBV5-5|TRBJ2-1
CASSLLRGGNEQFF
>TRBV30|TRBJ1-1
CAWSSTPYTEAFF
>TRBV30|TRBJ1-3
CAWSLLANTIYF
>TRBV9|TRBJ1-4
CASSVGQGSEKLFF
>TRBV9|TRBJ1-3
CASSVSESSGNTIYF
>TRBV5-3|TRBJ2-6
CARSEGESGANVLTF
>TRBV18|TRBJ2-5
CASSPATSGNQETQYF
>TRBV5-6|TRBJ1-6
CASSPVGISPLHF
>TRBV30|TRBJ1-4
CAWRQEEKLFF
>TRBV19|TRBJ1-3
CASSPGQTGYTIYF
>TRBV27|TRBJ2-3
CASSLRPPDTQYF
>TRBV5-6|TRBJ2-3
CASSLPALGRDTQYF
>TRBV10-1|TRBJ2-1
CASSEGAGGLDEQFF
>TRBV5-1|TRBJ1-2
CASSSGQALNYGYTF
>TRBV27|TRBJ1-5
CASSPATNQPQHF
>TRBV10-1|TRBJ1-2
CASSETGSYGYTF
>TRBV19|TRBJ1-5
CASQGSFNQPQHF
>TRBV7-8|TRBJ1-2
CASSTGTASYSNYGYTF
>TRBV7-8|TRBJ1-5
CASSVGGDQPQHF
>TRBV29-1|TRBJ1-2
CSVGDRGSYGYTF
>TRBV6-6|TRBJ2-7
CASRYLAGGDEQYF
>TRBV18|TRBJ1-6
CASSPRDREPLHF
>TRBV7-2|TRBJ2-3
CASSTDGGYTDTQYF
>TRBV2|TRBJ2-7
CASRDGRGYEQYF
>TRBV14|TRBJ1-2
CASSPRRNSYGYTF
>TRBV6-5|TRBJ1-1
CASRRQSEAFF
>TRBV5-1|TRBJ2-3
CASHRGGWDTDTQYF
>TRBV4-2|TRBJ1-1
CASSQHVQGMVRTEAFF
>TRBV30|TRBJ2-7
CAWSGGITYEQYF
>TRBV28|TRBJ2-5
CASSAVGGEEDQYF
>TRBV6-5|TRBJ1-5
CASSYSGNSNQPQHF
>TRBV6-5|TRBJ1-1
CASRLSRVMNTEAFF
>TRBV11-2|TRBJ2-6
CATPPRTGTLWGANVLTF